The rows below give T cell receptor beta chains drawn from one sample of a study of blood T cell repertoires in COVID-19. Clones were read by immunoSEQ multiplex PCR, and TCRdb kept only the in-frame ones, dropping some. The profile shows about 480,000 clones, 85% to 90% of them singletons. The sample comprised PBMCs or T cells enriched from blood (not recorded which). The receptors come from a woman aged 40 to 50 who had recovered from COVID-19. Each CDR3 is given with its conserved first and last residue. The order of the fields is J gene, V gene, clone size, CDR3 protein. Clone sizes are given selectively: once, few, many, or a class where the clone is expanded.

TRBJ2-3	TRBV19	.	CATSGLAGGTDTQYF
TRBJ2-3	TRBV3-1/TRBV3-2	.	CASSQAVVTGGAKDTQYF
TRBJ1-5	TRBV7-2	.	CASSSTLVSGQPQHF
TRBJ2-3	TRBV3-1/TRBV3-2	.	CASSQDPLAGASTDTQYF
TRBJ2-1	TRBV27	.	CASSLLASGSVSEQFF
TRBJ2-7	TRBV12-3/TRBV12-4	.	CASSLAQSHEQYF
TRBJ2-5	TRBV9	.	CASSVEAGVFQETQYF
TRBJ2-5	TRBV11-2	.	CASSMRTVTQETQYF
TRBJ1-5	TRBV2	.	CASNLDLGGNQPQHF
TRBJ2-2	TRBV5-4	.	CASGIDRAVTGELFF
TRBJ2-2	TRBV15	.	CATSRTPGGRGPGELFF
TRBJ2-1	TRBV10-3	.	CATGHGLYNEQFF
TRBJ1-4	TRBV28	few	CASSLLGQGGEKLFF
TRBJ1-5	TRBV2	.	CASSQPLSGGYQPQHF
TRBJ2-1	TRBV23-1	.	CASSQYPRVDNEQFF
TRBJ1-2	TRBV19	.	CASTVDRGFYGYTF
TRBJ1-5	TRBV27	.	CASREFGNQPQHF
TRBJ2-4	TRBV5-1	.	CASSPPAREGTIQYF
TRBJ2-2	TRBV5-1	once	CASSFALRGNTGELFF
TRBJ2-1	TRBV3-1/TRBV3-2	.	CASRTSGPNNEQFF
TRBJ2-5	TRBV6-5	.	CASSYLRGTQYF
TRBJ2-7	TRBV7-9	.	CASSETSGRAHEQYF
TRBJ2-7	TRBV9	.	CASSVISGSSYEQYF
TRBJ2-7	TRBV3-1/TRBV3-2	.	CASSQDWVRGRSSYEQYF
TRBJ1-4	TRBV7-2	.	CASSFWGVGEKLFF
TRBJ1-2	TRBV29-1	.	CSVEGRNYGYTF
TRBJ2-2	TRBV5-6	.	CASSLDGATNTGELFF
TRBJ2-5	TRBV3-1/TRBV3-2	few	CASRSIAGRETQYF
TRBJ2-7	TRBV19	.	CASSIGTGGRQYF
TRBJ2-3	TRBV11-2	.	CASSLALLAGADTQYF
TRBJ1-1	TRBV7-2	.	CAGNRVPNTEAFF
TRBJ2-7	TRBV9	.	CASSSAGGAPVEQYF
TRBJ1-1	TRBV27	.	CASSTSTGGDTEAFF
TRBJ2-2	TRBV29-1	.	CSVEENSAGELFF
TRBJ2-5	TRBV5-4	.	CASSPQGRETQYF
TRBJ1-1	TRBV5-1	.	CASSWTGVSNTEAFF
TRBJ1-1	TRBV5-8	.	CARMRANTEAFF
TRBJ2-1	TRBV5-1	.	CASSLFLSSGNNEQFF
TRBJ1-5	TRBV7-2	.	CASSLDTWQGGNQPQHF
TRBJ2-1	TRBV2	once	CASSAAGGLAGVGEQFF
TRBJ1-2	TRBV15	.	CATSRDEQYGYTF
TRBJ2-2	TRBV7-8	once	CASSLSGTGELFF
TRBJ2-4	TRBV10-3	.	CAISTSGTPGSRFIQYF
TRBJ1-2	TRBV2	.	CASSEILQGGYTF
TRBJ2-3	TRBV10-3	.	CAIKPQGSPDTQYF
TRBJ1-2	TRBV7-2	.	CASSLSNTQAYYGYTF
TRBJ2-7	TRBV4-1	.	CASSRIPGQAYEQYF
TRBJ1-4	TRBV10-3	.	CAISASGESSEKLFF
TRBJ2-7	TRBV5-1	.	CASSRDRGRIYEQYF
TRBJ2-7	TRBV5-4	.	CASSLDGGLGEQYF
TRBJ2-2	TRBV7-7	.	CASRTGGGELFF
TRBJ2-7	TRBV7-2	.	CASSQRPGSAVDSYEQYF